The 7 T cell receptor beta chains below were found in one sample sequenced in a study of blood T cell repertoires in COVID-19. Libraries were prepared by immunoSEQ multiplex PCR; TCRdb keeps only in-frame clonotypes and omits some of them. The profile shows tens of thousands of clones, 70% to 85% of them singletons. The sequenced sample was peripheral blood. The source of these receptors is a man between 60 and 70 years old with active or convalescent COVID-19.

The chain joins TRBV28 to TRBJ1-5, with D hard to call. This CDR3 region has 14 residues. The germline gives CDR1 MDHEN, CDR2 SYDVKM. The V and J ends lost 3 bases and 7 bases respectively, with 13 bases between them. The CDR3, as DNA: TGTGCCAGCAGTTTGGGCCCGCGAGCCCAGCCCCAGCATTTT. Encoded protein: CASSLGPRAQPQHF.

This clone was observed a handful of times. V and J are TRBV11-2 and TRBJ2-5; D gene uncertain. CDR3 length: 11 residues. V was trimmed by 2 bases and J by 5 bases, leaving 3 bases between them. Germline CDR1 is SGHAT and CDR2 is FQNNGV. The CDR3 is CASSLLETQYF. CDR3 nucleotides: TGTGCCAGCAGCTTACTCGAGACCCAGTACTTC.

The V and J genes are TRBV24-1 and TRBJ2-1, with 11 bases fitting TRBD1. The germline CDR1 and CDR2 sequences are KGHDR and SFDVKD. J was trimmed by 7 bases and V by 4 bases; bases with no gene match: 8. This CDR3 has 16 amino acids. The CDR3 nucleotides are TGTGCCACCAGTGACTCCGGGACAGGGGGTAATAATGAGCAGTTCTTC. Amino acid sequence: CATSDSGTGGNNEQFF.

The chain is built from TRBV27 and TRBJ2-7; 9 nucleotides match TRBD2. J gave up 2 bases and V 3 bases, and 14 bases lay outside the gene matches. CDR1 is MNHEY and CDR2 is SMNVEV in the germline V gene (reference sequence). This CDR3 contains 18 residues. Here the CDR3 reads CASSLRPSGVSGAYEQYF. The CDR3, as DNA: TGTGCCAGCAGTTTGCGTCCTAGCGGGGTATCGGGGGCCTACGAGCAGTACTTC.

The chain employs TRBV5-6 and TRBJ2-7; 8 nucleotides align to TRBD1. Germline CDR1 and CDR2: SGHDT and YYEEEE. V shed 3 bases, J shed 2 bases, and the junction held 7 bases outside the gene matches. The CDR3 length is 15 residues. CDR3 nucleotides: TGTGCCAGCAGCTCCTTCGGCAGGGGGCCCTACGAGCAGTACTTC. The encoded protein is CASSSFGRGPYEQYF.

The chain recombines TRBV6-1 with TRBJ2-6; D uncertain. This CDR3 comprises 17 residues. Trimming took off 1 base at V and 0 bases at J, with 10 bases between the two ends. Looked up from germline, CDR1 is MNHNS and CDR2 is SASEGT. This chain's CDR3 is CASSEGRGFSGANVLTF. In DNA, the CDR3 is TGTGCCAGCAGTGAAGGGCGAGGATTCTCTGGGGCCAACGTCCTGACTTTC.

The chain couples TRBV6-6 to TRBJ1-2; weak D call: TRBD1 (5 bases). The V gene's germline CDR1 is MNHNY and CDR2 SVGAGI (reference sequence). The CDR3 contains 12 residues. V was pared by 8 bases and J by 8 bases, with 15 bases between. The CDR3 protein is CASGTSGDGYTF. The CDR3 DNA reads as TGTGCCAGCGGGACTTCGGGGGACGGCTACACCTTC.